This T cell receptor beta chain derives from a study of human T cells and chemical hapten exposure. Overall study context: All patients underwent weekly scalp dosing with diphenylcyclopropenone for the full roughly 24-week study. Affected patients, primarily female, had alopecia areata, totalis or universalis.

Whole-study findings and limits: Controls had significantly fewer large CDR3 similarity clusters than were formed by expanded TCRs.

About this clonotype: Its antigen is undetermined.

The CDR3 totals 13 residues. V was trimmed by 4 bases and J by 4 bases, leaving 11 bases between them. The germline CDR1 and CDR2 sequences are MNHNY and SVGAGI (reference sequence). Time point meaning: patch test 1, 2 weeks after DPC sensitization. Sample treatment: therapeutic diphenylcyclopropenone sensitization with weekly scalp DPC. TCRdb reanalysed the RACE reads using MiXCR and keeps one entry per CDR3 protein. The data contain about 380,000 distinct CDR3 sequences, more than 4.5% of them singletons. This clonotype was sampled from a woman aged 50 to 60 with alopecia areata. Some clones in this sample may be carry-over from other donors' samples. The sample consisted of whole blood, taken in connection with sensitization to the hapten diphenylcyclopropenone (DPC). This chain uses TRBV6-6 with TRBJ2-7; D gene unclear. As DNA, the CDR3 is TGTGCCAGCAGTTCTAGAGTTGGGTACGAGCAGTACTTC. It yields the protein CASSSRVGYEQYF.